What follows are 4 T cell receptor beta chains derived from one specimen sequenced in a study of PD-1 blockade in classical Hodgkin lymphoma. Time point here: newly diagnosed, previously untreated cHL patient sample. Purification of CD4+ T cells from thawed PBMCs was achieved by magnetic negative selection. This table comes from immunoSEQ multiplex PCR, and its TCRdb copy is limited to in-frame clones, with some not included. The repertoire includes around 26,000 clones, 91% of them detected once, and 0.45% to 0.65% sits in the top ten. Specimen: CD4+ T cells from blood. All receptors come from a human donor with classical Hodgkin lymphoma.

The V call is TRBV7-2, the J call TRBJ1-2, with D uncertain. Between the trimmed V and J ends, which lost 5 bases and 8 bases, there was a span of 15 bases. The CDR3 runs 13 residues. CDR1 and CDR2 from the germline V gene are SGHTA and FQGNSA. The CDR3 here is CASSPGPSEGYTF. CDR3 DNA: TGTGCCAGCAGCCCTGGGCCTTCAGAGGGCTACACCTTC.

The chain joins TRBV30 to TRBJ1-6, with TRBD1 matching over 8 bases. The length of the CDR3 is 11 residues. Trimming at V came to 5 bases and at J to 14 bases, leaving 5 bases not matched to a gene. Germline V gene lookup returns CDR1 GTSNPN and CDR2 SVGIG (reference sequence). In nucleotides, the CDR3 is TGTGCCTGGGGCAGGGGGCAGTCCCTCCACTTT. Its translation: CAWGRGQSLHF. Full variable domain (rest looked up from reference TRBV30 and TRBJ1-6): SQTIHQWPATLVQPVGSPLSLECTVEGTSNPNLYWYRQAAGRGLQLLFYSVGIGQISSEVPQNLSASRPQDRQFILSSKKLLLSDSGFYLCAWGRGQSLHFGNGTRLTVT.

CDR3 coding DNA: TGTGCCAGCAGCAGTACCGGGACTTACTACGAGCAGTACTTC. Translated, it gives CASSSTGTYYEQYF. The chain has TRBV5-5 and TRBJ2-7; D might be TRBD2 (6 bases). CDR3 length: 14 amino acids. Germline-derived CDR1 and CDR2 are SGHKS and YYEKEE (reference sequence). V gave up 4 bases and J gave up 3 bases, with 14 bases separating them.

The chain has TRBV5-6 and TRBJ2-7; no reliable D call. The CDR3 totals 16 residues. V was clipped by 2 bases and J by 3 bases, with 18 bases between them. CDR1 and CDR2 from the germline V gene are SGHDT and YYEEEE. CDR3 DNA: TGTGCCAGCAGCTTTGGGATAGCCGCAGGATACTACGAGCAGTACTTC. Translating gives CASSFGIAAGYYEQYF. Filled out from reference TRBV5-6 and TRBJ2-7, the complete variable domain reads DAGVTQSPTHLIKTRGQQVTLRCSPKSGHDTVSWYQQALGQGPQFIFQYYEEEERQRGNFPDRFSGHQFPNYSSELNVNALLLGDSALYLCASSFGIAAGYYEQYFGPGTRLTVT.